Only a few counts were recorded for the clone carrying this T cell receptor beta chain. A second PCR, run for about 7 to 12 cycles, used a sample-barcoded 5' primer plus a J-beta primer mix. Researchers report that each sample yielded at least 3 million CDR3-containing paired-end reads. TCRdb re-called the 5' RACE reads with MiXCR, one entry per CDR3 protein. The sample lists 1.5 million to 2 million distinct CDR3 sequences, 28% occurring once. This sample is drawn from a study of blood T cells in healthy people across ages. Germline V gene data show CDR1 as SGHRS and CDR2 as YFSETQ. Trimming left V 0 bases short and J 7 bases short, with 10 bases between. The CDR3 sequence is 13 residues long.

The TCR originated in a young woman in good health. J is TRBJ2-5 and V is TRBV5-1, with D possibly TRBD1 on 5 matching bases. The sequenced material came from blood. The CDR3: CASSLDKGWTQYF. CDR3 nucleotides: TGCGCCAGCAGCTTGGATAAGGGGTGGACCCAGTACTTC.